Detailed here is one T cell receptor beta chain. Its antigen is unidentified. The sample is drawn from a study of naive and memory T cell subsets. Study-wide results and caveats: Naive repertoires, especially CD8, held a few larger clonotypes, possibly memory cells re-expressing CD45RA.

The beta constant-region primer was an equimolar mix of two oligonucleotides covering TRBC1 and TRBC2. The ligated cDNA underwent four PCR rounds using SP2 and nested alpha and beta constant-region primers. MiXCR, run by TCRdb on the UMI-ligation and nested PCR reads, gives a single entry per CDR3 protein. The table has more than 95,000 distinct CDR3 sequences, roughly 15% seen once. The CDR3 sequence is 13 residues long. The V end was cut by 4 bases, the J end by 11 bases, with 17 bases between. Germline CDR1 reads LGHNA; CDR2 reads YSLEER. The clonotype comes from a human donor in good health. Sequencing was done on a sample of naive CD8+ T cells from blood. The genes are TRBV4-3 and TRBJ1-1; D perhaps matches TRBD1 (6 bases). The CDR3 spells CASSPAGERWAFF. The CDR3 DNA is TGCGCCAGCAGCCCCGCAGGGGAGCGATGGGCTTTCTTT.